Here is one T cell receptor (beta chain) with its context. This clone was seen once. Its specific antigen is unknown. No base quality values were provided; no much bigger clone lies one nucleotide off. CDR1 LNHDA and CDR2 SQIVND are derived from the germline V gene (reference sequence). The junction carries 15 bases between V and J, which are trimmed by 5 bases and 5 bases respectively. The CDR3, from cysteine to phenylalanine, totals 14 residues. The CDR3 DNA has 42 bases and is translated from base 1. The data were taken from a study of blood T cell repertoires in COVID-19 (TCRdb year 2020). Notes on the research overall: Samples from collaborators originated in the United States, Italy and Spain and spanned both the acute and convalescent phases of COVID-19. Nearly every sample came with metadata listing a de-identified subject ID, COVID-19 status, age in years and sex. The prospective study material was composed of cDNA or gDNA derived from T cells, B-cell-depleted T cells, or PBMCs. Where available, HLA class I and class II types were taken from metadata supplied by the sample provider and were not determined by assay-based typing. The dataset comprised deeply sampled blood TCRbeta repertoires from subjects exposed to, actively infected with, or recovered from COVID-19. Samples were obtained from the ongoing ImmuneRACE study (first 160 participants) and from some 1,200 subjects provided by 6 global collaborators. The repertoires were made available in a free public database intended to serve as a resource for research on the immune response to SARS-CoV-2.

Each collaborating institution followed its own protocols to collect whole blood in K2EDTA tubes. For TCRbeta analysis, collaborators shipped samples in one of three forms: frozen whole blood, isolated PBMCs, or DNA extracted from either of those sample types. Paper-wide results and their limitations: How much clinical and demographic metadata was included differed by source and by participant, and the metadata was provided uncurated.

TCRbeta CDR3 regions were amplified from genomic DNA using the immunoSEQ Assay, a bias-controlled multiplex PCR. From the authors' description of their analysis: Nucleated cell counts per sample were estimated from amplification of reference gene primers within the assay. To quantify the absolute abundance of each unique TCRbeta CDR3 rearrangement, sequence reads were collapsed and filtered. Productive Simpson clonality was computed per sample as the square root of Simpson's diversity index over productive rearrangements. TCRdb stores this immuneACCESS table with in-frame sequences only. Part of the clones is absent; in the studies checked, under half of the shortfall reflects unresolved V genes, and no reason is known for the rest. D and trimming were read from the DNA, whereas the V and J calls and clone size are those reported in that table. Here the sample has 300,000 to 350,000 clones; 87% occur a single time. The ten top clones hold approximately 2.2% of the sample.

The origin of this receptor is a man aged 18-30 years with active or convalescent COVID-19. The sample taken for sequencing was peripheral blood. The sequence joins TRBV19 to TRBJ1-1; tentative D gene TRBD1, with 6 bases matching. CDR3 sequence: CASSFQGLRTEAFF. The base sequence is TGTGCCAGTAGTTTCCAGGGGTTGCGGACTGAAGCTTTCTTT.